Presented here are 3 T cell receptor beta chains from one specimen sequenced in a study of blood T cell repertoires in COVID-19. Produced via immunoSEQ multiplex PCR; TCRdb's table is partial and in-frame only. The sample has some 190,000 clones, about 80% seen once; the top ten hold about 9%. Sequenced: peripheral blood. Source of these receptors: a woman between 45 and 60 years old with active or convalescent COVID-19.

This sequence joins TRBV19 and TRBJ1-6; the match to TRBD1 covers 7 bases. Unmatched junction bases numbered 9, after V lost 5 bases and J lost 14 bases. From germline, CDR1 is LNHDA and CDR2 SQIVND (reference sequence). The CDR3 is made up of 13 amino acids. CDR3 sequence reads: CASSSGQAAALHF. CDR3 coding DNA: TGTGCCAGTAGTTCTGGACAGGCGGCGGCCCTCCACTTT. The full variable domain, its missing parts supplied by reference TRBV19 and TRBJ1-6, is DGGITQSPKYLFRKEGQNVTLSCEQNLNHDAMYWYRQDPGQGLRLIYYSQIVNDFQKGDIAEGYSVSREKKESFPLTVTSAQKNPTAFYLCASSSGQAAALHFGNGTRLTVT.

This rearrangement joins TRBV20-1 to TRBJ2-7; maybe TRBD2 (5 bases). Trimming took off 3 bases at V and 4 bases at J, with 13 bases between the two ends. The length of the CDR3 is 13 residues. The germline CDR1 and CDR2 sequences are DFQATT and SNEGSKA (reference sequence). The CDR3 coding sequence is TGCAGTGCTAGTCGGCTAGGGAGATACGAGCAGTACTTC. Its translation is CSASRLGRYEQYF.

The chain links TRBV30 to TRBJ1-3; maybe TRBD1 (5 bases). V gave up 0 bases and J gave up 2 bases, with 14 bases separating them. The CDR3 loop spans 16 amino acids. The germline V gene encodes CDR1 GTSNPN and CDR2 SVGIG (reference sequence). CDR3 in amino acids: CAWSVLSGGAGNTIYF. CDR3 in DNA: TGTGCCTGGAGTGTCCTGTCAGGAGGGGCTGGAAACACCATATATTTT.